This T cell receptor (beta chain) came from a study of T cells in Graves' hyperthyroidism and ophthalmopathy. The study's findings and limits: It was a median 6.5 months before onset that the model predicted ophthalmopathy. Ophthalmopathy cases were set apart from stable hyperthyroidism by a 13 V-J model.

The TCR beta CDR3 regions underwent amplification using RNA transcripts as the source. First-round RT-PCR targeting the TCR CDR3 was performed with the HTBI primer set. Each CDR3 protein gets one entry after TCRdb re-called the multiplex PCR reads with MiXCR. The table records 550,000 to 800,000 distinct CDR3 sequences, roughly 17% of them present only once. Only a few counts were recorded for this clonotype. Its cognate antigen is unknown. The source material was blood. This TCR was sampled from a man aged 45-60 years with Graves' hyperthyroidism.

CDR3 DNA sequence: TGCAGCGGTGGGTCAATGAACACTGAAGCTTTCTTT. Translated: CSGGSMNTEAFF. J is TRBJ1-1 and V is TRBV29-1; D unclear. The V end lost 7 bases, the J end lost 0 bases, and 9 bases lay between the germline ends. CDR1 is SQVTM and CDR2 is ANQGSEA in the germline V gene. The CDR3 loop spans 12 amino acids.